The rows below give T cell receptor beta chains drawn from one sample of a study of blood T cell repertoires in COVID-19. TCRdb keeps only in-frame clones here, not all; method: immunoSEQ multiplex PCR. The sample holds 100,000 to 150,000 clones; around four fifths are singletons and the top ten take over 5%. Sequencing was performed on peripheral blood. All receptors come from a man of 80 years or more with active or convalescent COVID-19. The CDR3 runs from the conserved cysteine through the conserved F or W. The D gene is left open where the match is weak. A clone size is listed for some rows: how often the clone was seen (once, few, many), or a class if it is expanded.

>TRBV9|TRBD1|TRBJ2-3|13|NA
TGTGCCAGCAAAACAGGGGAAGAGGATACGCAGTATTTT
CASKTGEEDTQYF
>TRBV19|TRBD1|TRBJ2-1|13|NA
TGTGCCAGTACGGGACAGAGAGACAATGAGCAGTTCTTC
CASTGQRDNEQFF
>TRBV4-3|NA|TRBJ1-2|15|NA
TGCGCCAGCAGCCCATCCCCCGGGAGTCAAGAAGGCTACACCTTC
CASSPSPGSQEGYTF
>TRBV9|NA|TRBJ2-1|17|NA
TGTGCCAGCAGCCCCCCCAAGAGTGACTCAACTTACAATGAGCAGTTCTTC
CASSPPKSDSTYNEQFF
>TRBV7-9|TRBD1|TRBJ2-2|14|NA
TGTGCCAGCAGCTTAACAGGGGCCCCCGGGGAGCTGTTTTTT
CASSLTGAPGELFF
>TRBV14|TRBD2|TRBJ2-1|15|once
TGTGCCAGCAGCCCTATAGCGGGGGCCGGGGATGAGCAGTTCTTC
CASSPIAGAGDEQFF
>TRBV11-1|TRBD1|TRBJ1-2|16|NA
TGTGCCAGCAGCTTAACCGGGACAGGGGCTGCCTATGGCTACACCTTC
CASSLTGTGAAYGYTF
>TRBV5-6|TRBD2|TRBJ2-3|13|NA
TGTGCCAGCAGCTTTCTAGCGGGAGATACGCAGTATTTT
CASSFLAGDTQYF
>TRBV5-1|NA|TRBJ1-4|13|NA
TGCGCCAGCAGCTTGTCAGGTGATGAAAAACTGTTTTTT
CASSLSGDEKLFF
>TRBV27|NA|TRBJ1-5|14|NA
TGTGCCAGCAGCGTCGGCCGGGTAAATTTGCCCCAGCATTTT
CASSVGRVNLPQHF
>TRBV6-5|NA|TRBJ2-7|13|once
TGTGCCAGCAGTTACTTCAGGGGTTACGAGCAGTACTTC
CASSYFRGYEQYF
>TRBV5-1|TRBD2|TRBJ2-3|18|NA
TGCGCCAGCAGCTTGTGGAGCGGGGGTTTCTCTAGCACAGATACGCAGTATTTT
CASSLWSGGFSSTDTQYF
>TRBV10-3|NA|TRBJ1-5|14|NA
TGTGCCGTCAGCCAGTCGGACAAAGATCAGCCCCAGCATTTT
CAVSQSDKDQPQHF
>TRBV12-3/TRBV12-4|NA|TRBJ2-2|11|NA
TGTGCCAGCAAGGAGGCCGGGGAGCTGTTTTTT
CASKEAGELFF
>TRBV27|NA|TRBJ2-1|14|NA
TGTGCCAGCAGTTTATCGGGGGGGGCGCGCGAGCAGTTCTTC
CASSLSGGAREQFF
>TRBV6-5|NA|TRBJ1-2|14|NA
TGTGCCAGCAGTTACCCGGAACAGGGTACAGACTACACCTTC
CASSYPEQGTDYTF
>TRBV9|NA|TRBJ2-5|13|NA
TGTGCCAGCAGCGTGTCAGGGGTAGAGACCCAGTACTTC
CASSVSGVETQYF
>TRBV10-3|TRBD2|TRBJ2-3|17|NA
TGTGCCATCAGTTTGACTAGCGGGGGGGTGGCGACAGATACGCAGTATTTT
CAISLTSGGVATDTQYF
>TRBV28|TRBD1|TRBJ1-3|15|once
TGTGCCAGCAGTGATACAGGGGGATCAGGAAACACCATATATTTT
CASSDTGGSGNTIYF
>TRBV6-4|NA|TRBJ2-2|14|NA
TGTGCCAGCAGTTTGCTAGCTAACACCGGGGAGCTGTTTTTT
CASSLLANTGELFF
>TRBV28|NA|TRBJ1-5|12|NA
TGTGCCAGCAGCCCCCCCGCGGGGCCCCAGCATTTT
CASSPPAGPQHF
>TRBV12-3/TRBV12-4|NA|TRBJ1-5|13|once
TGTGCCAGCAGGCGAGGGAGGTCTCAGCCCCAGCATTTT
CASRRGRSQPQHF
>TRBV9|TRBD1|TRBJ2-2|15|NA
TGTGCCAGCAGCCCCGGGACAGGGAACACCGGGGAGCTGTTTTTT
CASSPGTGNTGELFF
>TRBV15|TRBD1|TRBJ2-3|15|NA
TGTGCCACCAGCAGTGGGACAGCCACGAGGGATACGCAGTATTTT
CATSSGTATRDTQYF
>TRBV18|NA|TRBJ2-3|12|NA
TGTGCCAGCTCACGCGGGCAGGATACGCAGTATTTT
CASSRGQDTQYF
>TRBV7-2|TRBD2|TRBJ2-3|18|few
TGTGCCAGCAGCTTAGAGACTAGCGGGGTACGGACCTCAGATACGCAGTATTTT
CASSLETSGVRTSDTQYF
>TRBV30|NA|TRBJ2-1|14|NA
TGTGCCTGGAGTGCCCCGAAAGACTCCAATGAGCAGTTCTTC
CAWSAPKDSNEQFF
>TRBV7-9|TRBD1|TRBJ1-2|16|NA
TGTGCCAGCAGCTCAACCGGGACAGGGGGCGGAAATGGCTACACCTTC
CASSSTGTGGGNGYTF
>TRBV12-3/TRBV12-4|TRBD2|TRBJ2-3|13|NA
TGTGCCAGCAGAGCGGGGTACACAGATACGCAGTATTTT
CASRAGYTDTQYF
>TRBV7-8|NA|TRBJ1-3|14|NA
TGTGCCAGCAGCTTTGGGCAATATGGAAACACCATATATTTT
CASSFGQYGNTIYF
>TRBV7-9|TRBD2|TRBJ2-1|14|NA
TGTGCCAGCAGCACTCGGACTAGCGCCAATGAGCAGTTCTTC
CASSTRTSANEQFF
>TRBV19|TRBD2|TRBJ2-2|18|NA
TGTGCCAGTAGTTCTAGCCGCGGACTAGCGGGGGGGGCCGGGGAGCTGTTTTTT
CASSSSRGLAGGAGELFF
>TRBV6-5|NA|TRBJ2-3|15|NA
TGTGCCAGCAGTTACAGAGGTCTCGACACAGATACGCAGTATTTT
CASSYRGLDTDTQYF
>TRBV5-6|NA|TRBJ2-3|15|NA
TGTGCCAGCAGCTTAGGTGGCGGGAGCACAGATACGCAGTATTTT
CASSLGGGSTDTQYF
>TRBV7-2|NA|TRBJ1-2|15|NA
TGTGCCAGCAGCTTAAGTGGAGACTCTAACTATGGCTACACCTTC
CASSLSGDSNYGYTF
>TRBV5-8|NA|TRBJ2-5|14|NA
TGTGCCAGCACCCAGACAGGTGGGAAAGAGACCCAGTACTTC
CASTQTGGKETQYF
>TRBV27|NA|TRBJ1-6|12|NA
TGTGCCAGCGGCGGGTGGCCCTCACCCCTCCACTTT
CASGGWPSPLHF
>TRBV28|TRBD1|TRBJ1-2|12|few
TGTGCCAGCAGTGACAGGGGCTATGGCTACACCTTC
CASSDRGYGYTF
>TRBV28|TRBD1|TRBJ1-1|16|NA
TGTGCCAGCAGTCGGACAGGCAAGGGGGGGAACACTGAAGCTTTCTTT
CASSRTGKGGNTEAFF
>TRBV27|TRBD1|TRBJ2-3|16|once
TGTGCCAGCAGTTTAATAAGACAGGGTGCGACAGATACGCAGTATTTT
CASSLIRQGATDTQYF
>TRBV4-1|NA|TRBJ2-7|14|NA
TGCGCCAGCAGCCAAGCGCAGGGAAGCCACGAGCAGTACTTC
CASSQAQGSHEQYF
>TRBV14|TRBD2|TRBJ2-3|15|NA
TGTGCCAGCAGCCAGAAGCGGGGGAGCACAGATACGCAGTATTTT
CASSQKRGSTDTQYF
>TRBV5-1|NA|TRBJ2-7|15|NA
TGCGCCAGCAGCTTGAACGGGTTCGGGGCCTACGAGCAGTACTTC
CASSLNGFGAYEQYF
>TRBV29-1|NA|TRBJ1-2|12|NA
TGCAGCTCTGGCGGGAGTTTGGATGGCTACACCTTC
CSSGGSLDGYTF
>TRBV6-2/TRBV6-3|TRBD1|TRBJ2-2|21|NA
TGTGCCAGCAGTTATCCCCTCCAGGGGGCCCAAACCTTACTTAACACCGGGGAGCTGTTTTTT
CASSYPLQGAQTLLNTGELFF
>TRBV30|NA|TRBJ2-5|14|NA
TGTGCCTGGAGTACTACCCTAGTTCAAGAGACCCAGTACTTC
CAWSTTLVQETQYF
>TRBV7-2|TRBD2|TRBJ2-5|15|NA
TGTGCCAGCAGCTTGAGCGGGGGGCCCCCGGAGACCCAGTACTTC
CASSLSGGPPETQYF
>TRBV11-3|NA|TRBJ2-5|13|NA
TGTGCCAGCAGCTCTTCCCCGGACTGGACCCAGTACTTC
CASSSSPDWTQYF
>TRBV19|TRBD1|TRBJ1-5|15|NA
TGTGCCAGTCGGAGGGACAGGTTAGACAATCAGCCCCAGCATTTT
CASRRDRLDNQPQHF